This passage covers 13 T cell receptor beta chains from one sample sequenced in a study of T cells after yellow fever vaccination. MiXCR was run by TCRdb on the 5' RACE reads, yielding one entry per CDR3 protein. The sample records fewer than 150,000 distinct CDR3 sequences, over 7% being singletons. The specimen was CD4+ T cells sorted from PBMCs, collected 5 days after the yellow fever booster vaccination. The receptors derive from a young man who received the YFV17D yellow fever vaccine.

The table lists this clonotype with many counts. The chain employs TRBV6-5 and TRBJ2-5, with 9 nucleotides matching TRBD1. The V gene end was trimmed by 0 bases and the J gene end by 2 bases; junction bases not matched to a gene: 4. The V gene's germline CDR1 is MNHEY and CDR2 SVGAGI. The CDR3 totals 16 residues. The CDR3 loop is CASSYSGTGLQETQYF. The DNA of the CDR3 is TGTGCCAGCAGTTACTCGGGGACAGGGCTTCAAGAGACCCAGTACTTC.

This clonotype was seen many times. This chain joins TRBV19 and TRBJ2-1; a possible D gene is TRBD1 (6 bases). V lost 7 bases, J lost 8 bases, and 18 bases lay in between. CDR1 and CDR2 (germline): LNHDA, SQIVND (reference sequence). CDR3 length: 14 amino acids. CDR3: CASTPDRLNDEQFF. CDR3 sequence (DNA): TGTGCCAGTACCCCGGACAGACTGAACGATGAGCAGTTCTTC.

This clonotype was observed many times. The rearrangement links TRBV7-9 to TRBJ1-6, with 10 bases lining up with TRBD1. After removal of 3 bases from V and 9 bases from J, the junction contained 2 bases not matched to a gene. The CDR3 has 14 residues. Per the germline V gene, CDR1 is SEHNR and CDR2 is FQNEAQ (reference sequence). The CDR3 DNA sequence: TGTGCCAGCAGCTTGACAGGGGGCGGTTCACCCCTCCACTTT. Translating it yields CASSLTGGGSPLHF. The full variable domain, rest sourced from reference TRBV7-9 and TRBJ1-6, is DTGVSQNPRHKITKRGQNVTFRCDPISEHNRLYWYRQTLGQGPEFLTYFQNEAQLEKSRLLSDRFSAERPKGSFSTLEIQRTEQGDSAMYLCASSLTGGGSPLHFGNGTRLTVT.

This clonotype was counted at least ten times. V usage is TRBV28 and J usage is TRBJ2-7, with a weak D call TRBD2 (5 bases). Deletions cut 3 bases from V and 0 bases from J, with 12 bases between. Germline V gene data show CDR1 as MDHEN and CDR2 as SYDVKM. This CDR3 is built from 15 residues. The CDR3: CASSFPLGSSYEQYF. The CDR3 bases are TGTGCCAGCAGTTTCCCCTTGGGGAGCTCCTACGAGCAGTACTTC.

Many counts were recorded for this clonotype. The V gene is TRBV20-1, the J gene TRBJ2-2; 10 nucleotides agree with TRBD2. Germline trimming cut 2 bases from V and 8 bases from J; bases unmatched to any gene: 2. Germline CDR1 and CDR2: DFQATT and SNEGSKA (reference sequence). CDR3 size: 13 residues. CDR3 in DNA: TGCAGTGCTAGACCTAGCGGGAGTGGGGAGCTGTTTTTT. Translated, it gives CSARPSGSGELFF.

Worth noting for this clonotype: This clone may be a read error of a much larger clone one base away. Given the absence of the conserved phenylalanine or tryptophan at the CDR3 end, a read error is likely. The chain uses TRBV20-1 and TRBJ2-1; TRBD1 matches at 9 bases. V was pared by 7 bases and J by 8 bases, with 6 bases of the junction left unmatched. This CDR3 region has 12 residues. The V gene's germline CDR1 is DFQATT and CDR2 SNEGSKA (reference sequence). CDR3 protein: CSVRGDRDEQFY. In nucleotides, the CDR3 is TGCAGTGTCAGGGGGGACAGGGATGAGCAGTTCTAC.

This rearrangement joins TRBV6-2 or TRBV6-3 to TRBJ2-7; 7 nucleotides line up with TRBD2. Germline CDR1 reads MNHEY; CDR2 reads SVGEGT. The CDR3 contains 14 residues. The ends lost 6 bases at V and 2 bases at J; junction bases unmatched: 7. The CDR3 DNA reads TGTGCCAGCAGGTCCTGGGAGGGGACCTACGAGCAGTACTTC. Amino acids: CASRSWEGTYEQYF.

This clonotype was counted ten times or more. The chain recombines TRBV7-2 with TRBJ2-5, with 8 bases matching TRBD1. V was pared by 1 base and J by 5 bases, with 6 bases of the junction left unmatched. In germline, CDR1 is SGHTA, CDR2 FQGNSA. This CDR3 spans 15 amino acids. CDR3 loop: CASSLGDRIPETQYF. The CDR3 DNA reads TGTGCCAGCAGCTTAGGGGACAGGATCCCGGAGACCCAGTACTTC.

By share, this clonotype counts as medium-sized. The V gene is TRBV7-2, the J gene TRBJ2-3; TRBD1 is a possible D gene (5 bases). CDR1 and CDR2 (germline): SGHTA, FQGNSA. This CDR3 region has 13 residues. Trimming left V 4 bases short and J 6 bases short, with 11 bases between. The CDR3 bases are TGTGCCAGCAGCTCGCAGGGATCGGATACGCAGTATTTT. This sequence encodes CASSSQGSDTQYF.

This clonotype showed up many times. The chain links TRBV29-1 to TRBJ2-6; no reliable D call. The germline gives CDR1 SQVTM, CDR2 ANQGSEA. CDR3 length equals 14 residues. The V and J ends lost 2 bases and 0 bases respectively, with 5 bases between them. The CDR3 region is CSVEWSSGANVLTF. The CDR3 DNA is TGCAGCGTTGAATGGTCCTCTGGGGCCAACGTCCTGACTTTC.

As regards this clonotype: This may come from a read error, since a much larger clone is one base off. This chain uses TRBV12-3 or TRBV12-4 with TRBJ1-1, with D uncertain. Trimming cost V 7 bases and J 4 bases, with 10 bases left between them. This CDR3 comprises 12 residues. As DNA, the CDR3 is TGTGCCAGCACCCCGGCTTCCACTGAAGCTTTCTTT. Translation: CASTPASTEAFF.

This clonotype appeared many times. This rearrangement joins TRBV7-2 to TRBJ2-4; D remains ambiguous. Germline CDR1 SGHTA, CDR2 FQGNSA. The CDR3 sequence is 14 residues long. With 4 bases removed from V and 7 bases from J, the gap between germline ends came to 14 bases. CDR3 sequence reads: CASSSSPGFNIQYF. Written as DNA, the CDR3 is TGTGCCAGCAGCTCAAGTCCGGGCTTTAACATTCAGTACTTC.

This clonotype has ten or more counts. The chain carries TRBV14 and TRBJ2-2; D call uncertain. Trimming shortened V by 1 base and J by 4 bases, and 10 bases separated the two germline ends. The CDR3 is 15 amino acids. Germline CDR1 SGHDN, CDR2 FVKESK. The CDR3 protein is CASSQGWPSTGELFF. The CDR3, as DNA: TGTGCCAGCAGCCAAGGTTGGCCAAGCACCGGGGAGCTGTTTTTT.